Below, 4 T cell receptor beta chains from the same sample are listed, as sequenced in a study of cytomegalovirus exposure and HLA in healthy donors. PCR primers comprised 60 Vbeta and 13 Jbeta primers. Sequenced by immunoSEQ multiplex PCR; TCRdb stores in-frame clones only, minus some. The table has around 200,000 clones, 65% to 90% seen once. Sequencing input: PBMCs. The receptors stem from a woman in her 50s in good health and CMV-seronegative.

A remark on this clone: The same CDR3 arises from other DNA sequences in this sample as well. Here the CDR3 DNA reads TGCGCCAGCAGCCAAGATTCGGGGAGCTCCTACAATGAGCAGTTCTTC. It is translated as CASSQDSGSSYNEQFF. The V gene is TRBV4-1, the J gene TRBJ2-1, with D maybe TRBD2 (5 bases). Germline V gene lookup returns CDR1 MGHRA and CDR2 YSYEKL. The CDR3 is 16 amino acids. The V end lost 0 bases, the J end lost 0 bases, and 9 bases lay between the germline ends.

This clone was detected only a few times. The chain links TRBV10-3 to TRBJ2-1; 9 bases match TRBD1. CDR1 and CDR2 from the germline V gene are ENHRY and SYGVKD. Unmatched junction bases numbered 4, after V lost 9 bases and J lost 4 bases. This CDR3 region has 13 residues. The CDR3 protein is CAISGTGYNEQFF. CDR3 sequence (DNA): TGTGCCATATCCGGGACAGGGTACAATGAGCAGTTCTTC.

The V and J genes are TRBV30 and TRBJ1-5, with 7 bases lining up with TRBD1. The CDR3 covers 13 residues. Germline V gene lookup returns CDR1 GTSNPN and CDR2 SVGIG (reference sequence). Trimming at V came to 5 bases and at J to 4 bases, leaving 5 bases not matched to a gene. The CDR3 sequence is CAWQRQGNQPQHF. The CDR3 DNA sequence: TGTGCCTGGCAGAGACAGGGAAATCAGCCCCAGCATTTT.

The rearrangement uses TRBV5-1 and TRBJ1-3; 11 nucleotides match TRBD1. Trimming removed 4 bases from V and 9 bases from J; junction bases left unmatched: 6. The CDR3 spans 14 residues. Germline assignment: CDR1 SGHRS and CDR2 YFSETQ. The CDR3 is CASSGQGASSTIYF. For the CDR3, the DNA is TGCGCCAGCAGCGGACAGGGGGCTTCATCCACCATATATTTT.